The TCR beta chain under discussion was sequenced for a study of shared clonotypes between healthy human individuals. Study in general: The composition of the donors was a couple of women and a few men aged 18 to 49. Researchers assigned three CD4 naive, three CD4 memory, two CD8 naive and one CD8 memory plate to each donor. Study-level results: Naive CD4 clonotypes overlapped across a few donors at about 5.3%.

Clones were read by immunoSEQ multiplex PCR, and TCRdb kept only the in-frame ones, dropping some. This table has around 2.5 million clones, approximately 93% appearing once. Per germline, CDR1 SQVTM and CDR2 ANQGSEA. The V and J ends lost 3 bases and 5 bases respectively, with 13 bases between them. The CDR3 length is 13 residues. In regard to this clone: As yet, its antigen is unknown.

J is TRBJ2-5 and V is TRBV29-1; possible D gene TRBD1, 6 bases. Material: naive CD4+ T cells from PBMCs. Noted subset: CD45RA+ positively selected. This TCR derives from a man younger than 30 in good health. Some clones in this sample may be carry-over from other donors' samples. CDR3 residues: CSVEIGQFETQYF. The DNA for the CDR3 is TGCAGCGTTGAGATAGGACAGTTCGAGACCCAGTACTTC.